This is a list of T cell receptor beta chains from one sample in a study of shared clonotypes between healthy human individuals. The repertoire was sequenced with immunoSEQ multiplex PCR; TCRdb's copy has only in-frame clones and lacks some. The data show roughly 640,000 clones, about 74% seen once. Sequences were obtained from memory CD4+ T cells sorted from blood. Receptors originate from a young woman in good health. Each CDR3 is given with its conserved first and last residue. Each record gives: V gene, D gene, J gene, clone size, CDR3 DNA, CDR3 protein. The D gene is left open where the match is weak. Expanded clones are given a class, and other clones once, few, many or no size at all.

>TRBV20-1|NA|TRBJ2-1|NA
TGCAGTGCCTACTCGGAGATACAGTTCTTC
CSAYSEIQFF
>TRBV27|TRBD1|TRBJ1-4|NA
TGTGCCAGCAGTTTAGGTGGGACAGGACGTGTACTGTTTTTT
CASSLGGTGRVLFF
>TRBV2|NA|TRBJ1-1|NA
TGTGCCAGCAGTGACACCAGGAACACTGAAGCTTTCTTT
CASSDTRNTEAFF
>TRBV19|NA|TRBJ1-1|once
TGTGCCAGTAGCGTTACGTGGAACACTGAAGCTTTCTTT
CASSVTWNTEAFF
>TRBV5-3|TRBD2|TRBJ2-3|NA
TGTGCCAGAAGCCCCCCATGGGCGGGAGGGCCGGATACGCAGTATTTT
CARSPPWAGGPDTQYF
>TRBV6-6|NA|TRBJ1-1|few
TGTGCCAGCAGTCTTCAGGGTGGTCCTGAAGCTTTCTTT
CASSLQGGPEAFF
>TRBV6-5|NA|TRBJ1-3|NA
TGTGCCAGCAGCTCGAGAGGGGTCTCTGGAAACACCATATATTTT
CASSSRGVSGNTIYF
>TRBV6-5|NA|TRBJ2-5|NA
TGTGCCAGCAGCCCCTCCAGGGAGACCCAGTACTTC
CASSPSRETQYF
>TRBV4-2|TRBD2|TRBJ2-1|NA
TGTGCCAGCAGCCAGCAGACTAGCGGAGGGTACAATGAGCAGTTCTTC
CASSQQTSGGYNEQFF
>TRBV5-6|TRBD1|TRBJ1-2|NA
TGTGCCAGCAGCGGGGTGACAGGGAACTATGGCTACACCTTC
CASSGVTGNYGYTF
>TRBV19|NA|TRBJ2-3|NA
TGTGCCAGTAGTATCTCGGCCCGATTCACAGATACGCAGTATTTT
CASSISARFTDTQYF
>TRBV5-1|TRBD2|TRBJ2-5|NA
TGCGCCAGCATGCGGGAGGATGGGGAGACCCAGTACTTC
CASMREDGETQYF
>TRBV5-1|NA|TRBJ2-2|NA
TGCGCCAGCAGCTTGGCAAATCAGGGGATACCCGGGGAGCTGTTTTTT
CASSLANQGIPGELFF
>TRBV6-5|NA|TRBJ2-7|NA
TGTGCCAGCAGTTACTCGACTGGTGGGGGCAAGTACGAGCAGTACTTC
CASSYSTGGGKYEQYF